A selection of T cell receptor beta chains follows, all from one sample in a study of cytomegalovirus exposure and HLA in healthy donors. TCRdb keeps only in-frame clones here, not all; method: immunoSEQ multiplex PCR. The sample holds under 200,000 clones, roughly 80% seen once. The sequenced sample consisted of PBMCs. The receptors were gathered from a woman younger than 45 in good health and CMV-seronegative. Each CDR3 is given with its conserved first and last residue. The D gene is left open where the match is weak. Where a row states a size, it is once, few, many or the class of an expanded clone; other rows omit it.

V,length,J,D,size,CDR3,DNA
TRBV12-5,15,TRBJ1-3,TRBD1,-,CASGLTRGLGNTIYF,TGTGCTAGTGGTTTGACCAGGGGGCTCGGAAACACCATATATTTT
TRBV7-9,15,TRBJ2-2,TRBD1,-,CASTSQGMGTGELFF,TGTGCCAGCACTTCACAGGGGATGGGAACCGGGGAGCTGTTTTTT
TRBV11-2,18,TRBJ2-3,-,few,CASSIAGMSLASTDTQYF,TGTGCCAGCAGCATTGCCGGGATGTCTCTGGCAAGCACAGATACGCAGTATTTT
TRBV7-2,16,TRBJ1-1,TRBD1,-,CASSPAAGQGVSEAFF,TGTGCCAGCAGCCCTGCCGCGGGACAGGGAGTATCTGAAGCTTTCTTT
TRBV6-5,12,TRBJ1-2,-,-,CASSSPVYGYTF,TGTGCCAGCAGTTCCCCTGTCTATGGCTACACCTTC
TRBV5-1,17,TRBJ2-3,-,-,CASSLEAGLRSTDTQYF,TGCGCCAGCAGCTTGGAGGCCGGCCTGAGGAGCACAGATACGCAGTATTTT
TRBV5-1,14,TRBJ1-2,-,-,CASSLGGGFYGYTF,TGCGCCAGCAGCTTGGGAGGTGGGTTCTATGGCTACACCTTC
TRBV28,18,TRBJ2-3,TRBD1,once,CASSFIRDRYGSTDTQYF,TGTGCCAGCAGTTTCATCCGGGACAGGTACGGGAGCACAGATACGCAGTATTTT
TRBV10-3,14,TRBJ2-1,TRBD1,-,CAISSGQGNIEQFF,TGTGCCATCAGCTCCGGACAGGGGAACATTGAGCAGTTCTTC
TRBV2,15,TRBJ1-1,TRBD1,-,CASTEDRGHGTEAFF,TGTGCCAGCACCGAAGATAGGGGGCATGGGACTGAAGCTTTCTTT
TRBV4-1,14,TRBJ2-2,-,-,CASSQDWGDGELFF,TGCGCCAGCAGCCAAGATTGGGGGGACGGGGAGCTGTTTTTT
TRBV6-6,14,TRBJ2-2,-,-,CATGQIRYTGELFF,TGTGCCACAGGACAGATTCGATATACCGGGGAGCTGTTTTTT
TRBV7-9,14,TRBJ1-2,-,-,CASSGGQGSYGYTF,TGTGCCAGCAGCGGGGGCCAGGGAAGCTATGGCTACACCTTC
TRBV5-1,15,TRBJ1-2,TRBD1,-,CASSSGTGGIYGYTF,TGCGCCAGCAGCTCTGGGACAGGGGGTATCTATGGCTACACCTTC
TRBV20-1,10,TRBJ1-2,-,-,CSAPASGYTF,TGCAGTGCTCCAGCGAGTGGCTACACCTTC
TRBV7-9,14,TRBJ1-2,TRBD1,-,CASSPGQGNYGYTF,TGTGCCAGCAGCCCGGGACAGGGTAACTATGGCTACACCTTC
TRBV5-4,15,TRBJ2-1,TRBD2,-,CASSLAGGPSNEQFF,TGTGCCAGCAGCTTGGCGGGGGGGCCGAGCAATGAGCAGTTCTTC
TRBV5-1,15,TRBJ2-7,TRBD1,-,CASSTGTGPSYEQYF,TGCGCCAGCAGCACTGGGACAGGGCCATCCTACGAGCAGTACTTC
TRBV2,13,TRBJ2-5,-,-,CASSERGSETQYF,TGTGCCAGCAGCGAAAGAGGCTCGGAGACCCAGTACTTC
TRBV30,12,TRBJ1-5,-,-,CAWKSVDQPQHF,TGTGCCTGGAAATCGGTGGATCAGCCCCAGCATTTT
TRBV7-2,16,TRBJ1-1,TRBD1,-,CASSLAAGGVDTEAFF,TGTGCCAGCAGCTTAGCGGCAGGGGGCGTAGACACTGAAGCTTTCTTT
TRBV30,17,TRBJ2-1,-,few,CAWSGGPSGSSASEQFF,TGTGCCTGGAGTGGAGGCCCCTCGGGGTCTTCAGCTAGTGAGCAGTTCTTC
TRBV5-1,15,TRBJ2-1,TRBD2,-,CASSFGGGARNEQFF,TGCGCCAGCAGCTTCGGCGGGGGGGCGAGGAATGAGCAGTTCTTC
TRBV27,13,TRBJ2-7,-,once,CASSKNFPYEQYF,TGTGCCAGCAGTAAAAACTTCCCCTACGAGCAGTACTTC
TRBV7-9,16,TRBJ2-5,-,-,CASSLVKGGYQETQYF,TGTGCCAGCAGCTTAGTGAAGGGGGGGTACCAAGAGACCCAGTACTTC